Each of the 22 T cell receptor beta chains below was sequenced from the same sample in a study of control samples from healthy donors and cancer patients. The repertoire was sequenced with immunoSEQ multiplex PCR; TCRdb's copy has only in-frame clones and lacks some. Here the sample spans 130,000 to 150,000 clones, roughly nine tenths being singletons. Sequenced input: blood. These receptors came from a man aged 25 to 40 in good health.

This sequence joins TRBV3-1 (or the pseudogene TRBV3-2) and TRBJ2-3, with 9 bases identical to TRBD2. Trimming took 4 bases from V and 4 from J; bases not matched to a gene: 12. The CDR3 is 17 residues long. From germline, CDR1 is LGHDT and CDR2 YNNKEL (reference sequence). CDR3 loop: CASSPSGTSRSSDTQYF. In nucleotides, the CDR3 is TGTGCCAGCAGCCCCTCCGGGACTAGCAGATCGTCAGATACGCAGTATTTT.

The CDR3 coding sequence is TGTGCCATCAGTGAAAGACTAGCGGAGACCCAGTACTTC. Translating it yields CAISERLAETQYF. The rearrangement joins TRBV10-3 to TRBJ2-5, with TRBD2 matching over 8 bases. The junction had 2 bases not matched to a gene; V was cut back by 3 bases and J by 5 bases. The germline V gene has CDR1 ENHRY and CDR2 SYGVKD. CDR3 size: 13 residues.

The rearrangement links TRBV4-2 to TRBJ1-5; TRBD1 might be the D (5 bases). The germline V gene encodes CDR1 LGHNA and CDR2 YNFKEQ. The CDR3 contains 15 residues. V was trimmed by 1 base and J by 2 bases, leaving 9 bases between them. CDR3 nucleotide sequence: TGTGCCAGCAGCCAAGTGGAAGGGGGCAATCAGCCCCAGCATTTT. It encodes CASSQVEGGNQPQHF.

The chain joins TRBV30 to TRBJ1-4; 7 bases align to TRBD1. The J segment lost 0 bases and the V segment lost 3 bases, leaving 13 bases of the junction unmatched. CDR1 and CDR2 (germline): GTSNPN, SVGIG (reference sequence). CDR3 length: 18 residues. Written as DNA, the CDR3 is TGTGCCTGGAGCGGCCGGAAGACAGGGATCGCAACTAATGAAAAACTGTTTTTT. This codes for CAWSGRKTGIATNEKLFF.

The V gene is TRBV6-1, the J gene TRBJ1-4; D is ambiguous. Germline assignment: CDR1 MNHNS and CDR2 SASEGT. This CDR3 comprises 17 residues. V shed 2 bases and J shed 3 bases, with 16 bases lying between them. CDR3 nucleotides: TGTGCCAGCAGTGAATGGGCCAGGCCCGGAGCTAATGAAAAACTGTTTTTT. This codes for CASSEWARPGANEKLFF.

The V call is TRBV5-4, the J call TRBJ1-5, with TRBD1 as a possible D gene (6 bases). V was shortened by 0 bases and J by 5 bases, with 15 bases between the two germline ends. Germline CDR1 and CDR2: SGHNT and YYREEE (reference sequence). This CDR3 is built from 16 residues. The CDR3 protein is CASSLGGGRGDQPQHF. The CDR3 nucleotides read TGTGCCAGCAGCTTGGGCGGGGGCAGGGGAGATCAGCCCCAGCATTTT.

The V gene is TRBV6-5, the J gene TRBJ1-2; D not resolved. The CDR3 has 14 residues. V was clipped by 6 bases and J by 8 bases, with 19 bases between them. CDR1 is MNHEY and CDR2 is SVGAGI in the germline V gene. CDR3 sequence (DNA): TGTGCCAGCAGCCGACCCCCTCTGGGGAACGGCTACACCTTC. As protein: CASSRPPLGNGYTF.

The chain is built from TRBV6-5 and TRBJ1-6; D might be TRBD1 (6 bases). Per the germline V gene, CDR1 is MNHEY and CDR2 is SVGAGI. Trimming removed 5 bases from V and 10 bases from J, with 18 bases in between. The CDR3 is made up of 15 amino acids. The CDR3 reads CASSLLDSERSPLHF. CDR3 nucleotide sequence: TGTGCCAGCAGTCTCTTGGACAGTGAGAGGTCACCCCTCCACTTT.

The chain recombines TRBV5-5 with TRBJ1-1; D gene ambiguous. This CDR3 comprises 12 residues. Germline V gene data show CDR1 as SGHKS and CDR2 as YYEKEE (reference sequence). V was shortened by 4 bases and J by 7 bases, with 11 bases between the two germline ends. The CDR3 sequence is CASSGPGIEAFF. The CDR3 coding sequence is TGTGCCAGCAGCGGACCAGGAATTGAAGCTTTCTTT.

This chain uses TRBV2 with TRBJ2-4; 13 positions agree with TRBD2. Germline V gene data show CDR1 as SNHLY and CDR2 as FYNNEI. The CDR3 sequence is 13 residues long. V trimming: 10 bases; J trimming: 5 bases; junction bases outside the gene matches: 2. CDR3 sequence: CATGTSGENIQYF. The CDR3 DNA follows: TGTGCCACCGGGACTAGCGGGGAAAACATTCAGTACTTC.

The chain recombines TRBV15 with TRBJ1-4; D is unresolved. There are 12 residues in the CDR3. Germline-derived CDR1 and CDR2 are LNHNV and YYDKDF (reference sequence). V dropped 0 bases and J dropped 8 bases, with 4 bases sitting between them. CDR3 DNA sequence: TGTGCCACCAGCAGAGAGGGGGAAAAACTGTTTTTT. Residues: CATSREGEKLFF.

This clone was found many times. Here the CDR3 reads CASCEVMNTEAFF. CDR3 DNA sequence: TGTGCCAGCTGTGAGGTGATGAACACTGAAGCTTTCTTT. The chain employs TRBV18 and TRBJ1-1, with unresolved D. Per the germline V gene, CDR1 is KGHSH and CDR2 is LQKENI. Trimming took 7 bases from V and 0 from J, leaving 9 bases between them. The CDR3 sequence is 13 residues long.

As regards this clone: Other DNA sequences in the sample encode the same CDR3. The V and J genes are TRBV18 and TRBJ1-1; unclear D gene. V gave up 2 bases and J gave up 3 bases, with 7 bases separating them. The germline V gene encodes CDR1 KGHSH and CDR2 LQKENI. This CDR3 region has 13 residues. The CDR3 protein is CASSPSVDTEAFF. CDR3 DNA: TGTGCCAGCTCACCATCGGTAGACACTGAAGCTTTCTTT.

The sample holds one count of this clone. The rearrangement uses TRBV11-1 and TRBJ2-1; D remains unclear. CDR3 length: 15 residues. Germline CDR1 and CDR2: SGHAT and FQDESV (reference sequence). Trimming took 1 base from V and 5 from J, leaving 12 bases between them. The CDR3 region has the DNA TGTGCCAGCAGCTTAGTTGCAGGAGACCACAATGAGCAGTTCTTC. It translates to CASSLVAGDHNEQFF.

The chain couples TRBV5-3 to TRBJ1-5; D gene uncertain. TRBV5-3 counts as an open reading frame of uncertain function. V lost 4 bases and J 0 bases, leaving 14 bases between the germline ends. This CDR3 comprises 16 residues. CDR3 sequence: CARSSRQQYSNQPQHF. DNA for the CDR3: TGTGCCAGAAGCAGTCGACAACAGTATAGCAATCAGCCCCAGCATTTT.

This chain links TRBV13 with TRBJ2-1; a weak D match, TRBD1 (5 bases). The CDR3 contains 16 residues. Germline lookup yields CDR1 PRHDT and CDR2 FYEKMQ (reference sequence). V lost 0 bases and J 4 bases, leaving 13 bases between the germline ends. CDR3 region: CASSLGRQQGYNEQFF. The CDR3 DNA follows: TGTGCCAGCAGCTTAGGCCGGCAGCAGGGATACAATGAGCAGTTCTTC.

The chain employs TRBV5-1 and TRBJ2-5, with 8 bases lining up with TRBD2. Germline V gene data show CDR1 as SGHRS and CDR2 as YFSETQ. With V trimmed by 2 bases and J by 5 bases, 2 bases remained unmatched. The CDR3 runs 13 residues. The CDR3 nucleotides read TGCGCCAGCAGCTTTGGCGGGGGGGAGACCCAGTACTTC. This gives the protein CASSFGGGETQYF.

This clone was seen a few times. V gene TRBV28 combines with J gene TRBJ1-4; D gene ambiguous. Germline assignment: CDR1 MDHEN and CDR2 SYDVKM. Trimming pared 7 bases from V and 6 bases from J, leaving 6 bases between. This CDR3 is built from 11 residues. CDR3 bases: TGTGCCAGCACCCAGGATGAAAAACTGTTTTTT. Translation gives CASTQDEKLFF.

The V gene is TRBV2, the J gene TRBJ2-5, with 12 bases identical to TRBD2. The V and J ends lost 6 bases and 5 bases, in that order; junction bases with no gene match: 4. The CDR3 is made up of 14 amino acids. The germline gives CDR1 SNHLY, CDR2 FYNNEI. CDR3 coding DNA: TGTGCCAGCAGCAGACTAGCGGGGGTGGAGACCCAGTACTTC. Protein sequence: CASSRLAGVETQYF.

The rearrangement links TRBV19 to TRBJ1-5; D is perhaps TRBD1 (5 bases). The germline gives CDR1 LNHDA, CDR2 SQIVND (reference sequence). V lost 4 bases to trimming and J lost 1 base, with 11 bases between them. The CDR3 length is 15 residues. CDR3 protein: CASSKWGGSNQPQHF. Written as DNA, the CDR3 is TGTGCCAGTAGTAAATGGGGCGGCAGCAATCAGCCCCAGCATTTT.

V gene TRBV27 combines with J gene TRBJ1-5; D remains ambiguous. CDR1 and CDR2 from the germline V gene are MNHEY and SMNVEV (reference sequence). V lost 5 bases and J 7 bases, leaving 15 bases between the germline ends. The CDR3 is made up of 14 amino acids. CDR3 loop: CASSPRHLIQPQHF. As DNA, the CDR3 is TGTGCCAGCAGTCCTAGACATTTAATCCAGCCCCAGCATTTT.

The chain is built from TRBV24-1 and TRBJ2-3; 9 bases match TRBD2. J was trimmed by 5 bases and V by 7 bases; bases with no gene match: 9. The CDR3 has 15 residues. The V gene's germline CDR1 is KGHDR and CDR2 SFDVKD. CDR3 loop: CATRDSGGYRDTQYF. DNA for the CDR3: TGTGCCACCAGAGATAGCGGGGGTTATAGAGATACGCAGTATTTT.